This TCR beta chain was recovered during a study of regulatory T cells in long-lasting Graves disease. With iRepertoire HTBI primers and Arm-PCR of CDR3 regions, TCR beta libraries were built. Each CDR3 protein gets one entry after TCRdb re-called the multiplex PCR reads with MiXCR. The sample lists over 350,000 distinct CDR3 sequences; about 15% were seen once. On this clonotype: Antigen unknown.

General study findings and limits: Sampling was limited to peripheral blood rather than thyroid tissue. TCR diversity was lower in persistent than newly diagnosed Graves' disease.

Time point indicated: newly diagnosed GD, antithyroid drugs for less than 3 months. The authors made the TCR library using RNA they extracted from PBMCs. J lost 0 bases, V lost 3 bases, and 6 bases had no gene match. Germline V gene data show CDR1 as DFQATT and CDR2 as SNEGSKA (reference sequence). The CDR3 totals 15 residues. This same sample was also taken into another study, of T cells in Graves' hyperthyroidism and ophthalmopathy. In that study: Hyperthyroidism of Graves' type that showed no ophthalmopathy progression within 18 months was stable. A set of HTBI primers served as the primers for a first-round RT-PCR of the TCR CDR3.

The sample here was peripheral blood mononuclear cells (PBMCs), taken at new diagnosis, from a patient treated with antithyroid drugs. The TCR sequence derives from a woman in her fifties or sixties with Graves disease. The chain recombines TRBV20-1 with TRBJ2-7, with TRBD2 identical over 9 bases. The CDR3 here is CSASLTSGYSYEQYF. In DNA form, the CDR3 reads TGCAGTGCTAGTTTGACTAGCGGTTACTCCTACGAGCAGTACTTC.